The 22 T cell receptor beta chains below were found in one sample sequenced in a study of blood T cells in healthy people across ages. For the second PCR, which ran for roughly 7 to 11 cycles, a sample-barcoded 5' primer and a J-beta primer mix were used. TCRdb re-derived calls from the 5' RACE reads in MiXCR, one entry per CDR3 protein. The sample contains over a million distinct CDR3 sequences, 40% to 55% of which appear only once. What was sequenced was blood. Receptor source: a woman aged 60-70 years in good health.

Note on this clonotype: The junction differs from germline at one of its ends, possibly a read error. This chain uses TRBV20-1 with TRBJ2-7; D perhaps matches TRBD1 (5 bases). Germline loops: CDR1 DFQATT, CDR2 SNEGSKA (reference sequence). CDR3 length equals 14 residues. CDR3 bases: TGCGGTGCTAGATTCACAGGCGAGTTAGGCGAGCAGTACTTC. Protein sequence: CGARFTGELGEQYF.

The CDR3 DNA sequence: TGTGCCAGCAGAGGAGCTGGCTCCTATAATTCACCCCTCCACTTT. This translates into CASRGAGSYNSPLHF. The chain has TRBV27 and TRBJ1-6; D is unclear. The CDR3 has 15 residues. V gave up 6 bases and J gave up 0 bases, with 9 bases separating them. Germline V gene sequence: CDR1 MNHEY, CDR2 SMNVEV (reference sequence).

The V and J genes are TRBV6-6 and TRBJ2-7; 7 nucleotides align to TRBD1. The V gene's germline CDR1 is MNHNY and CDR2 SVGAGI (reference sequence). This CDR3 spans 15 amino acids. V shed 6 bases and J 3 bases; nucleotides not matched to a gene: 11. The CDR3 spells CASRGITGDNYEQYF. The CDR3 coding sequence is TGTGCCAGCAGAGGCATAACAGGGGACAACTACGAGCAGTACTTC.

The chain uses TRBV6-5 and TRBJ1-5, with 7 bases aligning to TRBD1. The CDR3 is made up of 13 amino acids. V shed 7 bases and J 4 bases; nucleotides not matched to a gene: 4. CDR1 and CDR2 from the germline V gene are MNHEY and SVGAGI. The CDR3 sequence: CASMTGINQPQHF. CDR3 DNA sequence: TGTGCCAGCATGACAGGGATTAATCAGCCCCAGCATTTT.

V usage is TRBV25-1 and J usage is TRBJ2-1, with TRBD2 matching 11 bases. The germline V gene encodes CDR1 MGHDK and CDR2 SYGVNS. This CDR3 comprises 15 residues. The V and J ends lost 4 bases and 2 bases, in that order; junction bases with no gene match: 1. The CDR3 spells CASSGSGRAYNEQFF. The CDR3 DNA reads as TGTGCCAGCAGTGGTAGCGGGAGGGCCTACAATGAGCAGTTCTTC.

A single count supports this clonotype. The chain is built from TRBV6-1 and TRBJ2-5; TRBD2 aligns across 9 bases. The CDR3 covers 16 residues. J gave up 5 bases and V 3 bases, and 10 bases lay outside the gene matches. Germline assignment: CDR1 MNHNS and CDR2 SASEGT. DNA for the CDR3: TGTGCCAGCAGTGAGGGTTTAGGACTAGCGATTGAGACCCAGTACTTC. Amino acids: CASSEGLGLAIETQYF.

The V call is TRBV4-2, the J call TRBJ2-7; 9 positions match TRBD2. The end of the DNA is better explained by TRBJ2-5, so the J call may be wrong. The germline CDR1 and CDR2 sequences are LGHNA and YNFKEQ. The CDR3 runs to 16 residues. Here the CDR3 reads CASSQEGSGSLETQYF. The CDR3 nucleotides read TGTGCCAGCAGCCAAGAGGGTAGCGGGAGTTTGGAGACCCAGTACTTC.

The V gene is TRBV15, the J gene TRBJ1-1, with D unresolved. Germline V gene sequence: CDR1 LNHNV, CDR2 YYDKDF (reference sequence). The CDR3 is made up of 14 amino acids. V was trimmed by 3 bases and J by 10 bases, leaving 18 bases between them. The chain's CDR3 is CATSSPPVVNRAFF. DNA for the CDR3: TGTGCCACCAGCAGCCCGCCGGTGGTAAATCGAGCTTTCTTT.

The genes are TRBV10-3 and TRBJ1-1; D perhaps matches TRBD1 (6 bases). Trimming took off 3 bases at V and 8 bases at J, with 10 bases between the two ends. CDR3 length: 12 residues. Per germline, CDR1 ENHRY and CDR2 SYGVKD. This CDR3 reads CAISDPTGEAFF. The CDR3 nucleotides read TGTGCCATCAGTGACCCGACAGGCGAAGCTTTCTTT.

This chain connects TRBV29-1 to TRBJ2-7; TRBD1 aligns across 9 bases. CDR1 and CDR2 from the germline V gene are SQVTM and ANQGSEA. Trimming took 4 bases from V and 3 from J; bases not matched to a gene: 4. This CDR3 contains 13 residues. CDR3 in amino acids: CSVVGDRVYEQYF. The CDR3 bases are TGCAGCGTTGTTGGGGACAGGGTCTACGAGCAGTACTTC.

Comment on this clonotype: An end of the junction differs from the germline gene, which may be a read error. The chain joins TRBV6-1 to TRBJ2-7, with 11 bases fitting TRBD2. This CDR3 has 16 residues. The germline V gene has CDR1 MNHNS and CDR2 SASEGT. The CDR3 reads CASREAALAGAYEQYF. The CDR3 DNA sequence: TGTGCCAGCAGGGAAGCCGCACTAGCGGGGGCCTACGAGCAGTACTTC.

As DNA, the CDR3 is TGTGCCAGCAGTCAGGGGACAGGCCGGGAAAAACTGTTTTTT. This codes for CASSQGTGREKLFF. J is TRBJ1-4 and V is TRBV27; 8 bases are a match to TRBD1. Germline lookup yields CDR1 MNHEY and CDR2 SMNVEV (reference sequence). The CDR3 is 14 amino acids. After removal of 5 bases from V and 8 bases from J, the junction contained 7 bases not matched to a gene.

Only a few counts were recorded for this clonotype. The rearrangement links TRBV11-1 to TRBJ2-5; D not certain. Germline assignment: CDR1 SGHAT and CDR2 FQDESV (reference sequence). V was shortened by 8 bases and J by 11 bases, with 24 bases between the two germline ends. The CDR3 contains 14 residues. As DNA, the CDR3 is TGTGCCAGCGGAAGGGAAAGGATAGGCAATGAGCAGTACTTC. Encoded protein: CASGRERIGNEQYF.

The gene calls are TRBV9 and TRBJ2-1; 9 bases are shared with TRBD2. The J segment lost 8 bases and the V segment lost 0 bases, leaving 6 bases of the junction unmatched. The V gene's germline CDR1 is SGDLS and CDR2 YYNGEE. The CDR3 is 15 amino acids. CDR3 sequence (DNA): TGTGCCAGCAGCGTAGTGGGTAGCGGGGGCCATGAGCAGTTCTTC. Its translation is CASSVVGSGGHEQFF.

J is TRBJ2-7 and V is TRBV9; possibly TRBD2 for D (5 bases). The J call may be in error: the DNA end matches TRBJ2-5 better. The CDR3 consists of 15 residues. Germline CDR1 reads SGDLS; CDR2 reads YYNGEE. CDR3 sequence reads: CASSEDSPSQETQYF. Here the CDR3 DNA reads TGTGCCAGCAGCGAGGACTCCCCATCTCAGGAGACCCAGTACTTC.

V and J are TRBV2 and TRBJ2-5; weak D call: TRBD2 (6 bases). Looked up from germline, CDR1 is SNHLY and CDR2 is FYNNEI. The V end was cut by 7 bases, the J end by 11 bases, with 20 bases between. This CDR3 region has 13 residues. DNA of the CDR3: TGTGCCAGCATGTTCCCGACCGGACGGGAGCAGTACTTC. This sequence encodes CASMFPTGREQYF.

The chain is built from TRBV12-3 or TRBV12-4 and TRBJ2-7; D remains unclear. The CDR3 has 14 amino acids. Trimming removed 4 bases at V and 6 bases at J, with 16 bases between. This CDR3 reads CASSSLLPPGEQYF. The DNA of the CDR3 is TGTGCCAGCAGTTCGTTACTCCCCCCTGGCGAGCAGTACTTC.

This rearrangement joins TRBV20-1 to TRBJ2-1, with D unclear. The J call is uncertain, as TRBJ2-7 better fits the DNA end. Per the germline V gene, CDR1 is DFQATT and CDR2 is SNEGSKA (reference sequence). The CDR3 consists of 13 residues. The DNA of the CDR3 is TGCAGTGCTAGGTGGGTCTCCTACAATGAGCAGTACTTC. This codes for CSARWVSYNEQYF.

This clonotype was counted at least ten times. V is TRBV6-4 and J is TRBJ2-7, with TRBD1 matching over 8 bases. Germline-derived CDR1 and CDR2 are MRHNA and SNTAGT. This CDR3 region has 14 residues. With 4 bases clipped from V and 3 bases from J, the junction kept 5 bases outside the gene matches. This CDR3 is CASSGRQGYYEQYF. DNA of the CDR3: TGTGCCAGCAGTGGGCGACAGGGGTACTACGAGCAGTACTTC.

This clonotype was picked up many times. V usage is TRBV20-1 and J usage is TRBJ2-7, with D perhaps matching TRBD1 (6 bases). Trimming stripped 7 bases from V and 3 bases from J, with 16 bases between. The CDR3 covers 13 residues. CDR1 and CDR2 (germline): DFQATT, SNEGSKA (reference sequence). CDR3 in DNA: TGCAGTGGCCTAAAGCCAGGGGTCTACGAGCAGTACTTC. This sequence encodes CSGLKPGVYEQYF.

This clonotype was observed a handful of times. V is TRBV27 and J is TRBJ2-3, with D maybe TRBD2 (7 bases). Trimming stripped 6 bases from V and 6 bases from J, with 10 bases between. From germline, CDR1 is MNHEY and CDR2 SMNVEV (reference sequence). The CDR3 totals 12 residues. CDR3 amino acids: CASRGRGDTQYF. The CDR3 nucleotides are TGTGCCAGCAGGGGGAGGGGGGATACGCAGTATTTT.

This clonotype came up a few times. The rearrangement uses TRBV5-1 and TRBJ2-5; 13 bases fit TRBD2. The CDR3 totals 21 residues. Germline CDR1 and CDR2: SGHRS and YFSETQ. J gave up 5 bases and V 0 bases, and 19 bases lay outside the gene matches. The CDR3 coding sequence is TGCGCCAGCAGCTTGGAAGGACTAGCGGGAGATGGAATCGGTAGGGTGGAGACCCAGTACTTC. The encoded protein is CASSLEGLAGDGIGRVETQYF.